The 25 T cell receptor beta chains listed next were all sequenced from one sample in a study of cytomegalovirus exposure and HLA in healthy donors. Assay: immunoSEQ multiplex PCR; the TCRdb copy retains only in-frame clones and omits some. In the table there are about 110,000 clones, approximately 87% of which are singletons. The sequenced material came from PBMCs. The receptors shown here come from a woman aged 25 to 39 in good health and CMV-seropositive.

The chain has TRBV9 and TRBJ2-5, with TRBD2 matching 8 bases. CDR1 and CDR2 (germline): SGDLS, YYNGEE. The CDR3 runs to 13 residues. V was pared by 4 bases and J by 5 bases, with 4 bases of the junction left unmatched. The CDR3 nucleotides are TGTGCCAGCAGCAGATGGACTAGCGAGACCCAGTACTTC. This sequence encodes CASSRWTSETQYF. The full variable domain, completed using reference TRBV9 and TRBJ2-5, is DSGVTQTPKHLITATGQRVTLRCSPRSGDLSVYWYQQSLDQGLQFLIQYYNGEERAKGNILERFSAQQFPDLHSELNLSSLELGDSALYFCASSRWTSETQYFGPGTRLLVL.

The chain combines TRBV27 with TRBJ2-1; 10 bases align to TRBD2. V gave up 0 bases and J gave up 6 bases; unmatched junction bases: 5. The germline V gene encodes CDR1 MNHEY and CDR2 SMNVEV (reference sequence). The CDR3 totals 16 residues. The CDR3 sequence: CASSLSWSGGANEQFF. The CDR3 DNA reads TGTGCCAGCAGTTTATCGTGGAGCGGGGGGGCCAATGAGCAGTTCTTC.

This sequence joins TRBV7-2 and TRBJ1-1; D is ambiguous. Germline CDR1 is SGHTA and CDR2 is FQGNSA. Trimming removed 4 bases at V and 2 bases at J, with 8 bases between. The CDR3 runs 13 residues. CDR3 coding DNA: TGTGCCAGCAGCTCAGGAAGAAACACTGAAGCTTTCTTT. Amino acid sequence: CASSSGRNTEAFF.

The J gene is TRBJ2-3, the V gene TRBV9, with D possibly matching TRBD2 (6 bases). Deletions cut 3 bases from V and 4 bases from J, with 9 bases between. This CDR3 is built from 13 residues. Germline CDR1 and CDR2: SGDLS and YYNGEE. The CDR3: CASSDGSSDTQYF. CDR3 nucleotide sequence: TGTGCCAGCAGCGACGGGAGCTCAGATACGCAGTATTTT.

CDR3 in DNA: TGTGCCAGCAGCGAGAGGGAGGCCTATGGCTACACCTTC. This codes for CASSEREAYGYTF. The chain carries TRBV27 and TRBJ1-2; D is unclear. The CDR3 covers 13 residues. Trimming left V 6 bases short and J 4 bases short, with 12 bases between. Germline assignment: CDR1 MNHEY and CDR2 SMNVEV (reference sequence).

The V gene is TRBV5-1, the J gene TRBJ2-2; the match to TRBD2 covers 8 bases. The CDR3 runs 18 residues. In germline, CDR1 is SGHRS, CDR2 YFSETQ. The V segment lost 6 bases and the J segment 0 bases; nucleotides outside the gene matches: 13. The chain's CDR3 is CASTGRTSGGTNTGELFF. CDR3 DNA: TGCGCCAGCACGGGGAGGACCAGCGGGGGTACGAACACCGGGGAGCTGTTTTTT.

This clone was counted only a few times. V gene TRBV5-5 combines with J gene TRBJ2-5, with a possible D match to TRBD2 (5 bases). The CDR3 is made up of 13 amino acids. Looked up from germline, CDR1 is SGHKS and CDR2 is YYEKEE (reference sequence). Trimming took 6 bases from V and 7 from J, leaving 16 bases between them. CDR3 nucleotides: TGTGCCAGCACCCAGGACCTCCGGGGGACCCAGTACTTC. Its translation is CASTQDLRGTQYF.

CDR3 DNA: TGCGCCAGCAGCCAAGACGGCGGTCACAATGAGCAGTTCTTC. The encoded protein is CASSQDGGHNEQFF. The rearrangement links TRBV4-3 to TRBJ2-1, with D unresolved. The V gene's germline CDR1 is LGHNA and CDR2 YSLEER. This CDR3 region has 14 residues. Trimming left V 0 bases short and J 5 bases short, with 8 bases between.

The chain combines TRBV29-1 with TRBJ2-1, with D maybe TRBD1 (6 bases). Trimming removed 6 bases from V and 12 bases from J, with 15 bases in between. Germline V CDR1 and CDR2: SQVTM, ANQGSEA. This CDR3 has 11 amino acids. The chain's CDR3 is CSVGRDNRQFF. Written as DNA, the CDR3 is TGCAGCGTCGGCCGGGACAATCGGCAGTTCTTC.

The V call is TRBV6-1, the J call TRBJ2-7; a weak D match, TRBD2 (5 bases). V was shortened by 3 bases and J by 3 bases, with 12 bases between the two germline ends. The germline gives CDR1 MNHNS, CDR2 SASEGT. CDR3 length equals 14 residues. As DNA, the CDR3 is TGTGCCAGCAGTGATCGGGGAATGGACTACGAGCAGTACTTC. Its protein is CASSDRGMDYEQYF.

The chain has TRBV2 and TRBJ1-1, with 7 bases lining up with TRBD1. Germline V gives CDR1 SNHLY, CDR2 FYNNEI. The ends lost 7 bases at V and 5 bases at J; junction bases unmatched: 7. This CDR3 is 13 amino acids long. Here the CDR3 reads CASNFDRATEAFF. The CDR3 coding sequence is TGTGCCAGCAATTTCGACAGGGCTACTGAAGCTTTCTTT. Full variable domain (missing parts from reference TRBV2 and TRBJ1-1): EPEVTQTPSHQVTQMGQEVILRCVPISNHLYFYWYRQILGQKVEFLVSFYNNEISEKSEIFDDQFSVERPDGSNFTLKIRSTKLEDSAMYFCASNFDRATEAFFGQGTRLTVV.

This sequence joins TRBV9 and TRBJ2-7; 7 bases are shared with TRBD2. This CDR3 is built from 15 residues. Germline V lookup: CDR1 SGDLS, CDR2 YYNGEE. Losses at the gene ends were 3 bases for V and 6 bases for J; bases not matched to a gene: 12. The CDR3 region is CASSGAGLTTGEQYF. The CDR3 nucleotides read TGTGCCAGCAGCGGAGCGGGACTAACAACCGGCGAGCAGTACTTC.

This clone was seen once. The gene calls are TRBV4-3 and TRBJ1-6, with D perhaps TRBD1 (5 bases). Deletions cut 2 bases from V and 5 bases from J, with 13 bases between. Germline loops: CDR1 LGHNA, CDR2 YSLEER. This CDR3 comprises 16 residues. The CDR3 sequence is CASSQRGTSDNSPLHF. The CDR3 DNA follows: TGCGCCAGCAGCCAAAGGGGAACTTCGGATAATTCACCCCTCCACTTT.

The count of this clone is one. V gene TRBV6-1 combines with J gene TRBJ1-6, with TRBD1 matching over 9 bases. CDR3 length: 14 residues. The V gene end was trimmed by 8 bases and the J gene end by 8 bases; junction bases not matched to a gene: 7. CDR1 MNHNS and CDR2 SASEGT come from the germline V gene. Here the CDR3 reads CASGSQGAHSPLHF. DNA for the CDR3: TGTGCCAGCGGCTCACAGGGGGCCCATTCACCCCTCCACTTT.

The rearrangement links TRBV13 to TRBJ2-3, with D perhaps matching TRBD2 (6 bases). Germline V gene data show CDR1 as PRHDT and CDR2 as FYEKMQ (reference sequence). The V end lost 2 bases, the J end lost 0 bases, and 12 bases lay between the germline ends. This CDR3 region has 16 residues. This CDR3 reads CASSLRRGGSTDTQYF. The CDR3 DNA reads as TGTGCCAGCAGCTTAAGGCGGGGCGGTAGCACAGATACGCAGTATTTT.

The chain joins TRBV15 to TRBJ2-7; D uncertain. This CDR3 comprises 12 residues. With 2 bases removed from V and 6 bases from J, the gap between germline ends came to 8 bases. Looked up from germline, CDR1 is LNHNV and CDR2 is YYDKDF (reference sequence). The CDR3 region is CATSRMSSEQYF. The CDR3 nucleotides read TGTGCCACCAGCAGAATGAGTTCCGAGCAGTACTTC. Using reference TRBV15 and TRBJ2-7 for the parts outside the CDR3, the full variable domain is DAMVIQNPRYQVTQFGKPVTLSCSQTLNHNVMYWYQQKSSQAPKLLFHYYDKDFNNEADTPDNFQSRRPNTSFCFLDIRSPGLGDTAMYLCATSRMSSEQYFGPGTRLTVT.

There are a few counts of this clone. The CDR3 protein is CASSPWVGIGGNQPQHF. Here the CDR3 DNA reads TGTGCCAGCAGCCCCTGGGTGGGTATAGGAGGCAATCAGCCCCAGCATTTT. The gene calls are TRBV28 and TRBJ1-5; D ambiguous. CDR1 and CDR2 (germline): MDHEN, SYDVKM. Between the trimmed V and J ends, which lost 6 bases and 2 bases, there was a span of 20 bases. The length of the CDR3 is 17 residues.

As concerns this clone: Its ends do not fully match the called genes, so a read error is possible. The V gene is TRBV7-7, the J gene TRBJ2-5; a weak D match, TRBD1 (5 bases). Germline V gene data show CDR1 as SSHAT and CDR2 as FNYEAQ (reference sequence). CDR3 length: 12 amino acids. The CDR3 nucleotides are TGTGCTAGCAGCCCCTCAGGGGAGACCCAGTACTTC. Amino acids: CASSPSGETQYF.

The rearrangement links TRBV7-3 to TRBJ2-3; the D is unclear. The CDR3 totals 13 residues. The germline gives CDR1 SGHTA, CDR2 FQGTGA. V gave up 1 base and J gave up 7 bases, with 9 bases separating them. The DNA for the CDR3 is TGTGCCAGCAGCTTAAACGCAGGTTATACGCAGTATTTT. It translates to CASSLNAGYTQYF.

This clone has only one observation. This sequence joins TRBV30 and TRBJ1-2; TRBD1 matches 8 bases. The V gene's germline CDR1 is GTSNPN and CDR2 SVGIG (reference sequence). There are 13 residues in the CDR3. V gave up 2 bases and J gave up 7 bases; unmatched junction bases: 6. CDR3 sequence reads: CAWSLQGEVGYTF. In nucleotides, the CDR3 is TGTGCCTGGAGTTTACAGGGGGAAGTTGGCTACACCTTC.

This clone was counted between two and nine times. CDR3 sequence: CASIGTAGGYEQYF. The CDR3 DNA follows: TGTGCCAGCATAGGAACAGCGGGGGGCTACGAGCAGTACTTC. The chain has TRBV6-5 and TRBJ2-7; 9 positions agree with TRBD2. Germline V lookup: CDR1 MNHEY, CDR2 SVGAGI. V lost 7 bases to trimming and J lost 3 bases; unmatched junction nucleotides: 7. The CDR3 has 14 residues.

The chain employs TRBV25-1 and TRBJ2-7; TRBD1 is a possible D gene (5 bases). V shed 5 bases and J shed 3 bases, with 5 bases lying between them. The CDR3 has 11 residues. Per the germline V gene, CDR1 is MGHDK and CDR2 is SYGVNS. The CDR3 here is CASSRGYEQYF. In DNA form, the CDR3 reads TGTGCCAGCAGTAGGGGCTACGAGCAGTACTTC.

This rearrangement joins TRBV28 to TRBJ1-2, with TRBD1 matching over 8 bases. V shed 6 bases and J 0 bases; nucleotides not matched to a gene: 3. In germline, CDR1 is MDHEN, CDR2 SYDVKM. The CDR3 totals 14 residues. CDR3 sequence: CASRTTGANYGYTF. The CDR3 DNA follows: TGTGCCAGCAGGACGACAGGGGCTAACTATGGCTACACCTTC.

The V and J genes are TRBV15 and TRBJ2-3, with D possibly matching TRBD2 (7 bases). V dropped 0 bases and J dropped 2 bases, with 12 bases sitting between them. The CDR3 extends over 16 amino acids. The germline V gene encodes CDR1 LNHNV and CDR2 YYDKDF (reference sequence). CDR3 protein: CATSRERGQITDTQYF. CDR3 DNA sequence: TGTGCCACCAGCAGAGAGCGGGGGCAGATCACAGATACGCAGTATTTT.

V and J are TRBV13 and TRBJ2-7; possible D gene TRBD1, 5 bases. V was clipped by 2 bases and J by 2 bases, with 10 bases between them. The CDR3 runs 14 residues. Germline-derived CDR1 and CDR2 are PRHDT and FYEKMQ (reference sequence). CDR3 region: CASSLSTGTYEQYF. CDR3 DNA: TGTGCCAGCAGCTTATCAACAGGAACCTACGAGCAGTACTTC.